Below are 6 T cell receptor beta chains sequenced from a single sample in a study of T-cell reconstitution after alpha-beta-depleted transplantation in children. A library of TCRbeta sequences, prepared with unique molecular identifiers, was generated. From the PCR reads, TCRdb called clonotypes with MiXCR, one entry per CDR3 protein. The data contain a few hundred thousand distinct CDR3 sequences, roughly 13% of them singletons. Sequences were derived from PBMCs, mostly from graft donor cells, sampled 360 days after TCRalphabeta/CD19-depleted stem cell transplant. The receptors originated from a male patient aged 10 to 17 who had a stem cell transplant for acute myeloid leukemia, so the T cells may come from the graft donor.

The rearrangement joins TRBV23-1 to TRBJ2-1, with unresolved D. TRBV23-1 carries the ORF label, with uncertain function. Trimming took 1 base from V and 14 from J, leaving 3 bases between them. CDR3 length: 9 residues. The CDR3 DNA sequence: TGCGCCAGCAGTCAATATAAGTTCTTC. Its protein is CASSQYKFF.

This CDR3 reads CSVEDARGTAYEQYF. The DNA of the CDR3 is TGCAGCGTTGAAGACGCGCGGGGGACCGCCTACGAGCAGTACTTC. The chain couples TRBV29-1 to TRBJ2-7, with 7 bases fitting TRBD2. V gave up 0 bases and J gave up 2 bases; unmatched junction bases: 7. CDR3 length: 15 residues. Germline V lookup: CDR1 SQVTM, CDR2 ANQGSEA.

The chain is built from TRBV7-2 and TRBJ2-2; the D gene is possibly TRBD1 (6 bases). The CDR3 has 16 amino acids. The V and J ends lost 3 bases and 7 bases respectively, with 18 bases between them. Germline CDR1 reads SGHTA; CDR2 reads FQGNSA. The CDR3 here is CASSFASRGTSGELFF. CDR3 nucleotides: TGTGCCAGCAGCTTCGCCAGCAGGGGTACTAGCGGGGAGCTGTTTTTT.

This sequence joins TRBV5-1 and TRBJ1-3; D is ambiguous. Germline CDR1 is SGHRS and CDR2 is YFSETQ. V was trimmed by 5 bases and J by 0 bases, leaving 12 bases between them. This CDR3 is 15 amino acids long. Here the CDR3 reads CASRAGRNSGNTIYF. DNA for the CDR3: TGCGCCAGCAGAGCGGGCCGCAACTCTGGAAACACCATATATTTT.

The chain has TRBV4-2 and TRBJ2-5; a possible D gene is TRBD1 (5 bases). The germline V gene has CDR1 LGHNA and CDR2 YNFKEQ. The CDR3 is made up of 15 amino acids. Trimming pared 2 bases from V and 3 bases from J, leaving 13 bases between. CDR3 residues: CASSQHLGAEETQYF. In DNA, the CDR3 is TGTGCCAGCAGCCAACACTTAGGGGCTGAAGAGACCCAGTACTTC.

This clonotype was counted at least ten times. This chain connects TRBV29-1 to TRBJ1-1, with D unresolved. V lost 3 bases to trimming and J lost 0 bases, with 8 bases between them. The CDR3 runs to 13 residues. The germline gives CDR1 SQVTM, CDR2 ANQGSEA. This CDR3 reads CSVEGPMNTEAFF. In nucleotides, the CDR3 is TGCAGCGTTGAGGGCCCCATGAACACTGAAGCTTTCTTT.